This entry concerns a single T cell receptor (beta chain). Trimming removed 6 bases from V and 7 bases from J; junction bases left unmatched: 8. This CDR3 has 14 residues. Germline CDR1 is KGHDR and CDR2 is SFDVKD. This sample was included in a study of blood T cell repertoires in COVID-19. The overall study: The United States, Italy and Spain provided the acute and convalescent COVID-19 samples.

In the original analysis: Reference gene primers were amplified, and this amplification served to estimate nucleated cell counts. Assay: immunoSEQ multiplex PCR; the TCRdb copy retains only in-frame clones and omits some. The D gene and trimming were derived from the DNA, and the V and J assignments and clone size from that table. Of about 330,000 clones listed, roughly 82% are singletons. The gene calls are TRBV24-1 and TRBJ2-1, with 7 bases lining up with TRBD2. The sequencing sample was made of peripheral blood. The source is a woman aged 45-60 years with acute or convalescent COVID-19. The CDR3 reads CATSYGGSENEQFF. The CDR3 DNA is TGTGCCACCAGTTACGGCGGGAGTGAGAATGAGCAGTTCTTC.